Listed here are 8 T cell receptor beta chains from one sample, sequenced in a study of blood T cell repertoires in COVID-19. Data came from immunoSEQ multiplex PCR; TCRdb stores just in-frame clones and leaves some out. The sample records fewer than 500,000 clones, about 89% being singletons. Sample: peripheral blood. The receptors come from a woman in her thirties with acute or convalescent COVID-19.

This chain connects TRBV27 to TRBJ2-7, with 7 bases aligning to TRBD2. Germline CDR1 is MNHEY and CDR2 is SMNVEV (reference sequence). The CDR3 consists of 14 residues. The V segment lost 6 bases and the J segment 5 bases; nucleotides outside the gene matches: 10. Here the CDR3 DNA reads TGTGCCAGCAGCTCCGCGGGGGATGGGCACGAGCAGTACTTC. Protein: CASSSAGDGHEQYF.

This clone turned up a few times. The V call is TRBV7-9, the J call TRBJ1-5; TRBD1 is a possible D gene (5 bases). The germline V gene has CDR1 SEHNR and CDR2 FQNEAQ (reference sequence). The V end lost 5 bases, the J end lost 6 bases, and 14 bases lay between the germline ends. The CDR3 has 14 amino acids. The CDR3 here is CASSHNGGAQPQHF. CDR3 in DNA: TGTGCCAGCAGCCATAACGGGGGTGCTCAGCCCCAGCATTTT.

The V and J genes are TRBV30 and TRBJ1-5, with a tentative D call TRBD1 (5 bases). The ends were cut back, 1 base at V and 5 bases at J, with 12 bases in the middle. This CDR3 has 14 residues. Germline assignment: CDR1 GTSNPN and CDR2 SVGIG (reference sequence). The CDR3 loop reads CAWSAGGGDQPQHF. The CDR3 nucleotides are TGTGCCTGGAGTGCGGGGGGTGGTGATCAGCCCCAGCATTTT.

This chain joins TRBV2 and TRBJ2-3; the match to TRBD2 covers 7 bases. The J segment lost 4 bases and the V segment lost 5 bases, leaving 9 bases of the junction unmatched. CDR3 length equals 15 residues. Germline assignment: CDR1 SNHLY and CDR2 FYNNEI. The CDR3 reads CASSSWTRGPDTQYF. DNA of the CDR3: TGTGCCAGCAGTTCTTGGACTAGAGGGCCAGATACGCAGTATTTT.

This clone was counted once. The rearrangement links TRBV6-4 to TRBJ1-1; D unresolved. Trimming cost V 0 bases and J 6 bases, with 14 bases left between them. The CDR3 is made up of 15 amino acids. Germline loops: CDR1 MRHNA, CDR2 SNTAGT. CDR3 sequence reads: CASSDSTVPGAEAFF. In DNA form, the CDR3 reads TGTGCCAGCAGTGACTCTACAGTCCCCGGGGCTGAAGCTTTCTTT.

The chain joins TRBV5-1 to TRBJ2-4; 7 nucleotides align to TRBD1. There are 16 residues in the CDR3. Germline lookup yields CDR1 SGHRS and CDR2 YFSETQ. Unmatched junction bases numbered 6, after V lost 0 bases and J lost 3 bases. This chain's CDR3 is CASSLDGTANKNIQYF. CDR3 sequence (DNA): TGCGCCAGCAGCTTGGACGGGACAGCGAACAAAAACATTCAGTACTTC.

This rearrangement joins TRBV24-1 to TRBJ1-2; TRBD1 is a possible D gene (6 bases). Germline V CDR1 and CDR2: KGHDR, SFDVKD. Trimming stripped 4 bases from V and 1 base from J, with 12 bases between. The CDR3 length is 15 residues. This CDR3 reads CATSESGVNNYGYTF. The CDR3 nucleotides are TGTGCCACCAGTGAGTCAGGGGTTAATAACTATGGCTACACCTTC.

The J gene is TRBJ1-2, the V gene TRBV28; perhaps TRBD1 as D (5 bases). CDR3 size: 12 residues. The V gene lost 3 bases and the J gene lost 6 bases, with 8 bases spanning the gap. CDR1 is MDHEN, CDR2 SYDVKM, per germline. CDR3 residues: CASSFSGNGYTF. The CDR3 bases are TGTGCCAGCAGTTTTTCAGGGAATGGCTACACCTTC.